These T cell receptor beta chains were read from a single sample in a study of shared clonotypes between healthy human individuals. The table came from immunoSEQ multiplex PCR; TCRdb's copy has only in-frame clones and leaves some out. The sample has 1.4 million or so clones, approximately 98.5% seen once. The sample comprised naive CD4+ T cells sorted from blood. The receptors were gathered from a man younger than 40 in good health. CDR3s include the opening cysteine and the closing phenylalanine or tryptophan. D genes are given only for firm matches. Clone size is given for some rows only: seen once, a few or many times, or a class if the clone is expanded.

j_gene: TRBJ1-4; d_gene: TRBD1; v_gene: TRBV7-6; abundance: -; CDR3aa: CASSLGFRGTANEKLFF; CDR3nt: TGTGCCAGCAGCTTAGGATTCAGGGGGACAGCAAATGAAAAACTGTTTTTT
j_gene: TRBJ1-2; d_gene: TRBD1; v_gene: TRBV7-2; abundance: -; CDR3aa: CASRETGGSGYTF; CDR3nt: TGTGCCAGCAGAGAGACAGGGGGCTCTGGCTACACCTTC
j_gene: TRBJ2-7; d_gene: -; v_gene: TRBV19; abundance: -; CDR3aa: CASSKSWTHAEQYF; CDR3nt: TGTGCCAGTAGTAAAAGCTGGACCCACGCCGAGCAGTACTTC
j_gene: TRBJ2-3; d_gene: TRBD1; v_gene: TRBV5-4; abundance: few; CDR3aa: CASSSWTGAADTQYF; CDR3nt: TGTGCCAGCAGCTCGTGGACAGGGGCGGCAGATACGCAGTATTTT
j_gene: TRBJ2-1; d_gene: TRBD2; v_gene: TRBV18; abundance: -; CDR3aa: CASSLNTGLAGGWQFF; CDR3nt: TGTGCCAGCTCACTGAATACGGGACTAGCGGGAGGCTGGCAGTTCTTC
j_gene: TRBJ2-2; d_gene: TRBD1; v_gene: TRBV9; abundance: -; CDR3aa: CASSLRDSITGELFF; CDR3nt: TGTGCCAGCAGCTTAAGGGACAGCATCACCGGGGAGCTGTTTTTT
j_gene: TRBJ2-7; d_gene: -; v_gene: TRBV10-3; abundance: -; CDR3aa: CAISEVDKPYEQYF; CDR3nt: TGTGCCATCAGTGAGGTCGACAAACCCTACGAGCAGTACTTC
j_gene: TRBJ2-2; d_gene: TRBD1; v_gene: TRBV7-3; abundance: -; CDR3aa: CASSVNGQGVSGELFF; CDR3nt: TGTGCCAGCAGTGTAAACGGACAGGGGGTTAGCGGGGAGCTGTTTTTT
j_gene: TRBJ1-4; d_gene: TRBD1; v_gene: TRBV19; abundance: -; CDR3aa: CASSIDGQGSEKLFF; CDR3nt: TGTGCCAGTAGTATAGATGGACAGGGGAGTGAAAAACTGTTTTTT
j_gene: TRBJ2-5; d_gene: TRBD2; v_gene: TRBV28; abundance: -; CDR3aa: CASNGGETQYF; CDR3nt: TGTGCCAGCAACGGGGGGGAGACCCAGTACTTC
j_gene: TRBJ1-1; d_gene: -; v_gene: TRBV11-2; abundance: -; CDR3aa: CASSLVAIQNTEAFF; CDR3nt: TGTGCCAGCAGCTTAGTCGCCATACAGAACACTGAAGCTTTCTTT
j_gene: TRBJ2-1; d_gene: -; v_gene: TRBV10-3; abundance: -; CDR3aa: CATTSYSYNEQFF; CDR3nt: TGTGCCACAACTAGCTACTCCTACAATGAGCAGTTCTTC
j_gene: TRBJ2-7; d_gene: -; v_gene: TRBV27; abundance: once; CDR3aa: CASRTYLRGPSHHEQYF; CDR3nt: TGTGCCAGCAGAACTTACCTTCGGGGACCCTCGCACCACGAGCAGTACTTC
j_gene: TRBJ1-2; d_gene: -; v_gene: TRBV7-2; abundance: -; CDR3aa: CASSLASAGTLLGGYTF; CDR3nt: TGTGCCAGCAGCTTAGCATCGGCGGGAACACTACTCGGTGGCTACACCTTC
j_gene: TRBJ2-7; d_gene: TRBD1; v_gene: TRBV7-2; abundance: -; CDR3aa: CASSGAGTGALNGIYEQYF; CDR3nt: TGTGCCAGCAGCGGGGCCGGGACAGGGGCTCTAAATGGGATCTACGAGCAGTACTTC
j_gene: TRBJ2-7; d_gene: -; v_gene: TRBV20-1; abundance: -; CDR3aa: CSASGKEQYF; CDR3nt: TGCAGTGCTAGCGGGAAGGAGCAGTACTTC
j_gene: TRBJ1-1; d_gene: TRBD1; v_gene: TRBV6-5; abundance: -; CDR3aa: CASTRQGGTEAFF; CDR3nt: TGTGCCAGCACCAGACAGGGGGGAACTGAAGCTTTCTTT
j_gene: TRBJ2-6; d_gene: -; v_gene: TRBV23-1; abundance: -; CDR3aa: CASSPPGLRDGANVLTF; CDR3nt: TGCGCCAGCAGTCCACCGGGACTCCGGGACGGGGCCAACGTCCTGACTTTC
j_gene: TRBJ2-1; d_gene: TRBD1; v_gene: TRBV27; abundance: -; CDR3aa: CASTFRGSSYNEQFF; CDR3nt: TGTGCCAGCACCTTCAGGGGGAGCTCCTACAATGAGCAGTTCTTC
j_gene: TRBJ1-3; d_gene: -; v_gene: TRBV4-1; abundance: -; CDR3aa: CASGDRNSGNTIYF; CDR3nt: TGCGCCAGCGGCGACAGGAACTCTGGAAACACCATATATTTT
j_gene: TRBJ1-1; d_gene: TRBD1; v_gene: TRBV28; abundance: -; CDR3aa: CASTETGRDTEAFF; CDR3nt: TGTGCCAGCACCGAGACAGGGAGGGACACTGAAGCTTTCTTT
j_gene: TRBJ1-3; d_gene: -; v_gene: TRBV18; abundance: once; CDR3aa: CASSPNRAPSGNTIYF; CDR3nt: TGTGCCAGCTCACCCAACAGGGCCCCCTCTGGAAACACCATATATTTT
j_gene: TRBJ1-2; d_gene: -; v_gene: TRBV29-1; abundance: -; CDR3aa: CSARGRGSGYGYTF; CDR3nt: TGCAGCGCCCGGGGGAGGGGCTCAGGGTATGGCTACACCTTC
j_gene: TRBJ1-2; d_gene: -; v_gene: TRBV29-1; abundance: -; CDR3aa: CSAGHSHNYGYTF; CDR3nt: TGCAGCGCTGGCCATTCTCATAACTATGGCTACACCTTC
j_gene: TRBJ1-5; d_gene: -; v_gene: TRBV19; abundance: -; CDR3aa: CASSISRRGTSNQPQHF; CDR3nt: TGTGCCAGTAGTATCAGTAGGCGGGGGACATCCAATCAGCCCCAGCATTTT
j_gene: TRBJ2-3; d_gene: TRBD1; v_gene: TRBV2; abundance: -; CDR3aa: CASSGPRGRTDTQYF; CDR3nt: TGTGCCAGCAGTGGACCCAGGGGGCGCACAGATACGCAGTATTTT
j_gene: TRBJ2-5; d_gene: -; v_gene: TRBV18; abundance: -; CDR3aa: CASSHRTVEETQYF; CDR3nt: TGTGCCAGCTCACACAGGACAGTAGAAGAGACCCAGTACTTC
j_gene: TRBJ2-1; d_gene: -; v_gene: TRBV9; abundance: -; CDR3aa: CASSADRNEQFF; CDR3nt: TGTGCCAGCAGCGCAGACAGGAATGAGCAGTTCTTC
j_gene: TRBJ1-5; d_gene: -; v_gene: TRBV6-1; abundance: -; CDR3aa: CASSQRRQTNQPQHF; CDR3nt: TGTGCCAGCAGTCAGAGAAGACAGACTAATCAGCCCCAGCATTTT
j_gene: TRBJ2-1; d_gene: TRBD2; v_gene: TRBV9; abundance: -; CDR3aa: CASSTLLAGTHNEQFF; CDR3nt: TGTGCCAGCAGCACACTACTAGCGGGTACTCATAATGAGCAGTTCTTC
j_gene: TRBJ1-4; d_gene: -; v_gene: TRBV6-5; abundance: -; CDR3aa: CASRTGSEKLFF; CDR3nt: TGTGCCAGCAGAACAGGGAGTGAAAAACTGTTTTTT
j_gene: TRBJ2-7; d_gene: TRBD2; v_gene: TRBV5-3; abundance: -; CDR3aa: CARSIREGLSYEQYF; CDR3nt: TGTGCCAGAAGCATCCGGGAGGGCCTTTCCTACGAGCAGTACTTC
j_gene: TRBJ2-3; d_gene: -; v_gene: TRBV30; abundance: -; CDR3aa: CAWSPGTDTQYF; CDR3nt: TGTGCCTGGAGCCCGGGCACAGATACGCAGTATTTT
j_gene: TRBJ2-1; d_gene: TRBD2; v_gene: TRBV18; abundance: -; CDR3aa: CASSPSSGRGYNEQFF; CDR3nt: TGTGCCAGCTCACCCAGTAGCGGGAGGGGCTACAATGAGCAGTTCTTC
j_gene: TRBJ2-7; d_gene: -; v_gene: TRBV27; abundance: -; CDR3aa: CASSFLGPYEQYF; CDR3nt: TGTGCCAGCAGTTTCCTGGGTCCCTACGAGCAGTACTTC
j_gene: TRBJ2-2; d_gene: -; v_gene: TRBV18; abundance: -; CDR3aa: CASSLAEGQNTGELFF; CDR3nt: TGTGCCAGCTCACTAGCCGAGGGACAGAACACCGGGGAGCTGTTTTTT
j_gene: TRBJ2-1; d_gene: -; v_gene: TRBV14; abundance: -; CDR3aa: CASSQGGPWDEQFF; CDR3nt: TGTGCCAGCAGCCAAGGCGGGCCTTGGGATGAGCAGTTCTTC
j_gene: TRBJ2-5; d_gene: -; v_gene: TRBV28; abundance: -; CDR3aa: CASSFSPGKTQYF; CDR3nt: TGTGCCAGCAGTTTCTCTCCGGGAAAGACCCAGTACTTC
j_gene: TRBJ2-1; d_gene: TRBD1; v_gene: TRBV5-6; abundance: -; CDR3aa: CASSRRDRGNEQFF; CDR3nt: TGTGCCAGCAGCCGGAGGGACAGGGGAAATGAGCAGTTCTTC
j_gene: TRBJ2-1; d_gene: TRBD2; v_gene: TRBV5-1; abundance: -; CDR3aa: CASSEGLAGTVGQFF; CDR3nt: TGCGCCAGCAGCGAGGGACTAGCGGGTACGGTCGGGCAGTTCTTC
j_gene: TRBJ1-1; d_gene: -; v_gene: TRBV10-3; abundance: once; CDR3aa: CAIFGGPGTEAFF; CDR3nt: TGTGCCATCTTTGGGGGCCCAGGAACTGAAGCTTTCTTT
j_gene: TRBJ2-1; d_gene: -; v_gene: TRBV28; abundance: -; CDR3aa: CASLLLDHPPFF; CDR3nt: TGTGCCAGCCTACTGTTGGACCACCCTCCGTTCTTC
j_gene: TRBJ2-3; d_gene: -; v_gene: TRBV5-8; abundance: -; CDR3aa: CASSLERTDTQYF; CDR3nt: TGTGCCAGCAGCTTGGAGCGCACAGATACGCAGTATTTT
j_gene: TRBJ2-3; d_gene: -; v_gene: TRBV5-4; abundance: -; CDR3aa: CASKGGDRPLSYTQYF; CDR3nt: TGTGCCAGCAAGGGGGGGGACAGGCCATTATCTTATACGCAGTATTTT
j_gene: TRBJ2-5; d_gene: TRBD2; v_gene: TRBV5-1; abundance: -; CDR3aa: CASSLGLAGGPGQETQYF; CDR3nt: TGCGCCAGCAGCTTGGGACTAGCGGGAGGGCCGGGGCAAGAGACCCAGTACTTC
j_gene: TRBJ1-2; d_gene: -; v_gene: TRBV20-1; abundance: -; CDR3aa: CSARGSYGYTF; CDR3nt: TGCAGTGCTAGGGGGTCCTATGGCTACACCTTC
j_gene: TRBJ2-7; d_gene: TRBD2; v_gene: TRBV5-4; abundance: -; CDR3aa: CASSLARGDFYEQYF; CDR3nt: TGTGCCAGCAGCTTGGCCCGGGGGGACTTCTACGAGCAGTACTTC
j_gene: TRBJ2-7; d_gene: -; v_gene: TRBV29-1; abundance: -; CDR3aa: CSFRGGYRGTYEQYF; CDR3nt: TGCAGCTTCCGGGGGGGTTACAGGGGAACCTACGAGCAGTACTTC
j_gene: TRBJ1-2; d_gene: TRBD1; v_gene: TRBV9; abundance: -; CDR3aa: CASGRQGQGFYGYTF; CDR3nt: TGTGCCAGCGGCCGACAAGGACAGGGGTTCTATGGCTACACCTTC
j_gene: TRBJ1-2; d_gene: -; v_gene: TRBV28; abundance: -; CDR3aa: CASSPGVYGYTF; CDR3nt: TGTGCCAGCAGTCCCGGGGTCTATGGCTACACCTTC